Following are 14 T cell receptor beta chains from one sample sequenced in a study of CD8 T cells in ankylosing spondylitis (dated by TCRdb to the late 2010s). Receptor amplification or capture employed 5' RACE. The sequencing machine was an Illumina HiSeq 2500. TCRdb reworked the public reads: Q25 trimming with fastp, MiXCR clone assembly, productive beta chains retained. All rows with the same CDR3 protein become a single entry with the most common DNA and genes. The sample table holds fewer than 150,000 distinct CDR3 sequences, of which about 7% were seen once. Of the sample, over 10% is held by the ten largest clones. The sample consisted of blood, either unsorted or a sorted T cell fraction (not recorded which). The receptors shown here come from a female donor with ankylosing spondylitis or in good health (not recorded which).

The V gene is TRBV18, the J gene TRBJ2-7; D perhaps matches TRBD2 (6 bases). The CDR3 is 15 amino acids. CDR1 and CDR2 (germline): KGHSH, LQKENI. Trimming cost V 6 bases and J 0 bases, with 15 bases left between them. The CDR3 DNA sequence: TGTGCCAGCTCGCCCGGGGCCGGGAGCTCCTACGAGCAGTACTTC. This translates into CASSPGAGSSYEQYF.

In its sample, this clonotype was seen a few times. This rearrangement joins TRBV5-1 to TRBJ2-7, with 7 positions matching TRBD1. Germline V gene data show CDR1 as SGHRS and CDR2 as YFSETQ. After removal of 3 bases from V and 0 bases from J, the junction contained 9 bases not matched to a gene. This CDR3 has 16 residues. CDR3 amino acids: CASSSSDRDSSYEQYF. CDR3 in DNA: TGCGCCAGCAGCTCTTCCGATAGGGACAGCTCCTACGAGCAGTACTTC.

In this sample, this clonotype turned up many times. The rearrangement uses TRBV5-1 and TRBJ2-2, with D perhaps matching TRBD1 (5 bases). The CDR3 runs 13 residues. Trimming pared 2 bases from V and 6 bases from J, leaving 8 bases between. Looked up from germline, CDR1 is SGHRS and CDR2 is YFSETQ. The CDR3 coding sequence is TGCGCCAGCAGCTTAAGCAGGGCCGGGGAGCTGTTTTTT. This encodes CASSLSRAGELFF. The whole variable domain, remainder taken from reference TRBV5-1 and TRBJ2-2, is KAGVTQTPRYLIKTRGQQVTLSCSPISGHRSVSWYQQTPGQGLQFLFEYFSETQRNKGNFPGRFSGRQFSNSRSEMNVSTLELGDSALYLCASSLSRAGELFFGEGSRLTVL.

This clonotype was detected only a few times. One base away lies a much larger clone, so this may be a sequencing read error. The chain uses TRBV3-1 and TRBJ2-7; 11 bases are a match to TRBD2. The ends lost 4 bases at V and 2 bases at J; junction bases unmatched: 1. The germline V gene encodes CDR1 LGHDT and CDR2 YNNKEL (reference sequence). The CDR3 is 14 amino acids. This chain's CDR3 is CASSRSGGAYEQYF. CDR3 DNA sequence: TGTGCCAGCAGCCGTAGCGGGGGGGCCTACGAGCAGTACTTC.

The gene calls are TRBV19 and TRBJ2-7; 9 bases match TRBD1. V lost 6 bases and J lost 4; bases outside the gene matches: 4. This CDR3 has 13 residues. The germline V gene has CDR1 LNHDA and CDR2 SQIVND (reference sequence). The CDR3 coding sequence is TGTGCCAGTAGCGGACAGGGGATTTACGAGCAGTACTTC. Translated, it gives CASSGQGIYEQYF.

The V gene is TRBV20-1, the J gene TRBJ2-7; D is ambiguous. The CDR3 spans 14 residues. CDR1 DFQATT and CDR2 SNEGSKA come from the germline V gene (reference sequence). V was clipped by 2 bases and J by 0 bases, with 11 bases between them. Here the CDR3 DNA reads TGCAGTGCTAGATCCCCATCAGACTCCTACGAGCAGTACTTC. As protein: CSARSPSDSYEQYF.

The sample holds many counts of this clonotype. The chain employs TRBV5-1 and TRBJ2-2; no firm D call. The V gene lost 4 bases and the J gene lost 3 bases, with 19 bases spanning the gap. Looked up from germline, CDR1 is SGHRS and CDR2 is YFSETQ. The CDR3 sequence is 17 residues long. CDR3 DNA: TGCGCCAGCAGCCCCAAAGCCGGGCAGGTTTACACCGGGGAGCTGTTTTTT. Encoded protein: CASSPKAGQVYTGELFF.

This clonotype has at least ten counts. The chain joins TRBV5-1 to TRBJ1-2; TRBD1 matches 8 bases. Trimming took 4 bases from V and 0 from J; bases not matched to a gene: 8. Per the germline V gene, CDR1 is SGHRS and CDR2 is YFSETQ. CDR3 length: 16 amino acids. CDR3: CASSPGTGYSNYGYTF. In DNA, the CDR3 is TGCGCCAGCAGCCCCGGGACAGGTTATTCTAACTATGGCTACACCTTC.

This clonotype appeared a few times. DNA for the CDR3: TGTGCCAGCAGCTTAGTCTCAGGGACACCGAACTATGGCTACACCTTC. Translating it yields CASSLVSGTPNYGYTF. V usage is TRBV7-6 and J usage is TRBJ1-2; D perhaps matches TRBD1 (6 bases). The CDR3 spans 16 residues. The germline V and J ends were trimmed by 1 base and 2 bases, with 14 bases remaining between them. The germline V gene has CDR1 SGHVS and CDR2 FNYEAQ.

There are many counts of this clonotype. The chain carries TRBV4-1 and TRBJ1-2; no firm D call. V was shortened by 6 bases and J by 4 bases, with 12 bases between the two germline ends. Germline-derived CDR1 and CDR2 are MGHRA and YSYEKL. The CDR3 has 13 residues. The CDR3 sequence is CASRGRGLYGYTF. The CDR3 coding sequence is TGCGCCAGCAGGGGGAGAGGACTCTATGGCTACACCTTC.

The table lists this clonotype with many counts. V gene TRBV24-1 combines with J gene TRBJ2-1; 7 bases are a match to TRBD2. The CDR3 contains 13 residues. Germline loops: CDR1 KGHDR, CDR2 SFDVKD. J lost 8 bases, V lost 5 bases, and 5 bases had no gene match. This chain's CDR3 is CATSVSSGDEQFF. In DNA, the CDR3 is TGTGCCACCAGTGTCTCTAGCGGCGATGAGCAGTTCTTC.

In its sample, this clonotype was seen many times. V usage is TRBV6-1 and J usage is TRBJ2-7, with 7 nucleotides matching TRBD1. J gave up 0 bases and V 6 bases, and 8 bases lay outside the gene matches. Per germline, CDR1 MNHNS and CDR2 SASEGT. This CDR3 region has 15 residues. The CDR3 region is CASRTGQTSSYEQYF. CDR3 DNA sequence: TGTGCCAGCAGAACGGGACAGACAAGCTCCTACGAGCAGTACTTC.

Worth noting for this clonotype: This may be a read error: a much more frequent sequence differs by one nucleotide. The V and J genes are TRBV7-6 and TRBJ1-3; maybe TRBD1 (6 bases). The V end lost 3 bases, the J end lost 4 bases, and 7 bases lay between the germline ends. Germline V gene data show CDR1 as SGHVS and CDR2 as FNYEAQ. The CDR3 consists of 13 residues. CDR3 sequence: CASSFDRGNTIYF. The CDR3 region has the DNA TGTGCCAGCAGCTTCGACAGGGGAAACACCATATATTTT.

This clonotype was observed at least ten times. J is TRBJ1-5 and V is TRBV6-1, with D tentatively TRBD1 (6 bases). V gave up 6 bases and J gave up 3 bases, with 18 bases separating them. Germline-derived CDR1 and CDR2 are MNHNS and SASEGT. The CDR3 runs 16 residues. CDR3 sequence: CASRGGTFLNNQPQHF. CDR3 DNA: TGTGCCAGCAGGGGAGGGACATTCCTCAACAATCAGCCCCAGCATTTT.